This T cell receptor beta chain was found in a study of cytomegalovirus exposure and HLA in healthy donors. Findings of the study overall: An ancestry cluster, one associated with Asian ancestry, reportedly showed fewer N-insertions than the approximately 650-donor mean in a later analysis.

The PCR used 60 Vbeta and 13 Jbeta primers. Sequencing was performed with immunoSEQ multiplex PCR; in TCRdb, only in-frame clones are kept and a portion is missing. The sample holds about 150,000 clones; about 80% are singletons and the top ten take 2.2%. Germline V gene data show CDR1 as SNHLY and CDR2 as FYNNEI. CDR3 length equals 15 residues. V was shortened by 0 bases and J by 8 bases, with 14 bases between the two germline ends. The sample holds one count of this clone. The antigen is undetermined. The rearrangement uses TRBV2 and TRBJ2-4, with D possibly being TRBD1 (6 bases). The specimen sequenced was PBMCs. The receptor was isolated from a man between 25 and 39 years old in good health and CMV-seronegative. The CDR3 DNA sequence: TGTGCCAGCAGTGAAGCGGGAAGGGGGTTGGACATTCAGTACTTC. Translated, it gives CASSEAGRGLDIQYF.